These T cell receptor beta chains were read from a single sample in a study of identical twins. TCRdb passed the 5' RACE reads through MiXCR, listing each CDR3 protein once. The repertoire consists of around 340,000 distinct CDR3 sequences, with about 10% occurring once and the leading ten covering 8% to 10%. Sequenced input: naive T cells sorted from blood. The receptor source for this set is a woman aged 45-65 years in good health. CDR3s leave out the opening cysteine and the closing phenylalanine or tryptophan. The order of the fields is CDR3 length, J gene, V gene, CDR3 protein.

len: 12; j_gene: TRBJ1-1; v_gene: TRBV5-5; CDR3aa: ASSYYRESGLAF
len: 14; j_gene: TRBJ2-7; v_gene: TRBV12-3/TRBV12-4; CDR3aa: ASSPARLAGGPEQY
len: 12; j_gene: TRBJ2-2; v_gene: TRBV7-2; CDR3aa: ASSSPSSGRELF
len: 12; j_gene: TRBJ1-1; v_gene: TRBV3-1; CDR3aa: ASSHKPSGAEAF
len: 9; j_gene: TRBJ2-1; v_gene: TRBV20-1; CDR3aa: SAVGRGEQF
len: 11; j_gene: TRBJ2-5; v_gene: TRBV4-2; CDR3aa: ASRAGGGETQY
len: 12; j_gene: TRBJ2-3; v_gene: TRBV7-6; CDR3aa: ASGIAGFADTQY
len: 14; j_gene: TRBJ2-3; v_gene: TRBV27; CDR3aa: ASSLDSGRVTDTQY
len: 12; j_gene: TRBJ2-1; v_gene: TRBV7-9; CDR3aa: ASSPLGGGWEQF
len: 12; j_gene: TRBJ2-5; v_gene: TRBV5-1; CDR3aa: AGAPAGGQETQY
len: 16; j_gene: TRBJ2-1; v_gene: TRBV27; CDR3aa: ASSFSASTSGRAGEQF
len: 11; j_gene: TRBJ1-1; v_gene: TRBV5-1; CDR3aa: ASSLAGQFEAF
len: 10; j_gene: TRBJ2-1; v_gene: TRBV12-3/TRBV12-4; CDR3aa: ASTPWRDEQF
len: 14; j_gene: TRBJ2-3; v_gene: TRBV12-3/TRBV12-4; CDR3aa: ASSFWGGSNDDTQY
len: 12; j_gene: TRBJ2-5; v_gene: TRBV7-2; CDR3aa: ASSAPGPQETQY
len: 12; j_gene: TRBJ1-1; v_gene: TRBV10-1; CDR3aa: ASSAETGSTEAF
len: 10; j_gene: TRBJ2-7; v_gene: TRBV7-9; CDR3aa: ASSNELYEQY
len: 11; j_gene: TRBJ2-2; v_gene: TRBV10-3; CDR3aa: AISDSSAGELF